The source of this T cell receptor beta chain is a study of cytomegalovirus exposure and HLA in healthy donors (dated by TCRdb to the late 2010s). For the wider study: According to an earlier analysis of several hundred of the donors, 150 million to 200 million T cells yielded roughly 110 million unique TCR beta sequences and approximately 280 Gb of sequence data. Roughly 300 gigabases of sequencing data and 70 million to 100 million unique TCR sequences were included in an early release covering about 700 HLA-typed donors. Of the 300 to 450 genotyped donors, 81% were placed in the genetic ancestry cluster associated with self-reported Caucasian donors. The study aimed to test whether signatures of past pathogen exposure could be identified by cataloging public T cell receptors. The study profiled the T cell repertoires of fewer than 850 subjects by immunosequencing and related them to cytomegalovirus serostatus. Besides the first cohort of 550 to 750 subjects, a separate validation cohort made up of 120 different subjects was used. To predict cytomegalovirus infection status, the study combined high-throughput TCR immunosequencing, statistical association of individual TCRs with disease status, and machine learning. A later analysis re-examined previously published TCR beta repertoires from just over 650 donors and added high-resolution HLA genotyping to investigate patterns of TCR occurrence. The later analysis used no new phenotypic data to find candidate immune exposures, relying instead on TCR beta sequences and their occurrence across donors. An earlier analysis of several hundred of the donors applied high-throughput TCR beta sequencing to assess whether each TCR beta V gene segment acted as functional or pseudogenic. Donor age, sex, ethnicity and CMV serostatus were compiled together with the repertoire data. Genome-wide SNP genotypes for about three fifths of the roughly 700 donors were used in a later genetic analysis, which treated that subset as a discovery cohort. Every discovery cohort repertoire had been produced on one sequencing platform. HLA typing covered class I and class II loci at four-digit resolution. Typing coverage varied by locus: about 629-640 donors for A, B, C, DRB1 and DQB1; approximately 500 for DQA1; over 600 for DPA1; around 450 for DPB1. Roughly five DR-DQ haplotypes were handled as single units for association and clustering, since linkage in the cohort was strong. Among a few hundred genotyped donors of the cohort, an average of approximately 230,000 unique TCR beta nucleotide sequences were sequenced per donor, about a sixth of them non-productive.

The paper's findings and limits, for the study overall: When HLA alleles, especially DR and DQ, strongly co-occurred, TCR associations were difficult to assign to individual alleles. CMV serostatus was the only immune exposure information available for the cohort. Specific HLA alleles were associated with over 15,000 TCR beta sequences at a false discovery rate of 0.05 in a later analysis. Correlated functional status among segregating V segments might be attributable to linkage disequilibrium, but an unknown experimental factor could not be ruled out. According to the authors, the approach could potentially be generalized to other disease states and immunological phenotypes. Broadly in line with IMGT annotations, most TCR beta V segments showed up in productive rearrangements about 90% or about 30% of the time in an earlier analysis of 587 of the donors. A later analysis found that most CMV-associated TCR beta chains appeared HLA-restricted, with HLA associations seemingly driven largely by CMV exposure. Because the 87-base-pair reads could not distinguish some IMGT-functional V segments, including TRBV6-2 and TRBV6-3, those segments were excluded. A later analysis found that TCR association rates varied across HLA loci, with DRB1 alleles showing the most associated TCRs and HLA-C alleles the fewest. This cohort had only TCR beta chains sequenced, and the lack of alpha or paired-chain data limited which features could be detected. In a later genetic analysis, fewer N-insertions in productive TCRs were reported among donors in an Asian-associated ancestry cluster than the roughly 700-donor mean. A further reported finding was that TCR beta sequences accurately predicted the HLA-A and HLA-B alleles for most subjects in the first cohort. In vitro tests confirmed that three of the cytomegalovirus-associated TCR beta chains recognize cytomegalovirus antigens. Roughly uniform sequencing depth across donors was assumed in presence/absence analyses, although this assumption may not hold. Across donors, most TCR sequences were observed very rarely, whereas some public TCRs were present in many individuals. Cytomegalovirus status was reported to be diagnosed by the classifier with high specificity and sensitivity in both the original and validation cohorts. The earlier analysis of around 600 of the donors excluded 15 to 20 rarely observed V segments, including chromosome 9 orphons, because counts were too low. HLA typing was unavailable for some donors at each locus, so association tests used only the typed subset. V-gene and J-gene trimming of TCR beta chains was associated with a missense DCLRE1C variant in a later genetic analysis, and the association was replicated in an independent cohort. The study gave a list of under 200 TCR beta chains associated with cytomegalovirus. A cluster of highly shared sequence variants was judged likely to be a technical artifact of the sequencing pipeline. A later analysis found that HLA-associated TCR beta chains were more clonally expanded and had lower generation probabilities than equally common non-associated chains. According to a later analysis, parvovirus B19, influenza, CMV and Epstein-Barr virus appeared linked to several top co-occurrence clusters.

CDR1 and CDR2 were assigned from the germline V gene (reference sequence) as SGHNT and YYREEE. The CDR3 is 14 amino acids long, termini counted. Only the CDR3 region is kept as DNA, spanning 42 bases read in frame from base 1. V drops 0 bases and J drops 8 bases, leaving 14 bases in between. The cohort comprised around 690 healthy bone marrow donors. At the time of sampling, every cohort member was nominally healthy, though immune exposures that went unrecorded were likely present. The donor tested CMV seronegative, placing the donor among the approximately 400 seronegative members of the cohort. A peripheral blood sample was provided by each donor, and peripheral blood mononuclear cells were used for TCR beta sequencing. The Qiagen DNeasy Blood Extraction Kit was used to extract genomic DNA from the blood cell samples. Of note for this clone: The antigen it recognizes is unknown. Since the CDR3 does not end with the conserved phenylalanine or tryptophan, this likely comes from a read error.

The library was generated by the immunoSEQ multiplex PCR assay. For the multiplex PCR, a mixture combining 60 forward primers for TCR Vbeta segments and 13 reverse primers for TCR Jbeta segments was used. A multiplex PCR assay on genomic DNA amplified the CDR3 region of rearranged TCR beta genes. On the Illumina HiSeq System, the amplified TCR beta libraries were sequenced as 87-base-pair reads. The original methods were these. A later analysis counted about 76 million unique TCR beta chains across the 666 repertoires, and around 9.9 million of these chains were shared by at least two donors. To remove PCR and sequencing errors, raw reads were error-corrected and collapsed into unique sequences using a nearest-neighbor algorithm that merged closely related sequences. V, D and J gene segments were assigned by aligning CDR3 sequences to IMGT reference sequences. For a sequence to be retained, a match of at least six nucleotides to both a V gene segment and a J gene segment was required. A rearrangement was called productive if the CDR3 had no stop codons and remained in frame with V and J, and every other rearrangement was called non-productive. Following IMGT convention, CDR3 was defined as the stretch from the second conserved V-encoded cysteine up to the conserved J-encoded phenylalanine. The earlier analysis of about 610 of the donors excluded any sequence lacking an unambiguous match to a single V gene segment. An earlier analysis of several hundred of the donors called V segments functional above 56.7% productive rearrangements and segregating when the between-donor standard deviation exceeded 5%. A statistical classification framework was developed to diagnose cytomegalovirus status using the catalog of TCR beta chain sequences. V and J gene assignment, in a later analysis, came from comparing TCR nucleotide sequences with IMGT/GENE-DB human TR gene sequences. In a later analysis, CDR3 sequences and most-parsimonious VDJ recombination scenarios were assigned using the TCRdist pipeline. A later analysis defined each TCR beta chain by its CDR3 amino acid sequence plus V-gene family, and excluded reads lacking a unique V-gene family. To address suspected cross-contamination and a sequencing artifact, a later analysis removed under 600 highly shared, low-generation-probability nucleotide sequences. A later analysis calculated a clonal expansion index for each public chain from normalized within-repertoire ranks of inferred template counts. A later analysis computed generation probabilities with a VDJ recombination model fitted to out-of-frame rearrangements, and checked the results against IGoR. In a later analysis, TCR-TCR, TCR-HLA and TCR-CMV co-occurrence was scored with hypergeometric tests, and a repertoire-size bias correction was applied to TCR pairs. False discovery rates were estimated in a later analysis by permuting HLA or CMV assignments 20 times. In a later analysis, co-occurring TCRs were grouped with DBSCAN, and TCRdist sequence similarity was added when clustering was performed within HLA-allele-positive subsets. Repertoires with fewer than 30,000 or more than 120,000 public chains were left out of co-occurrence clustering, as were a handful of repertoires with anomalous nucleotide sharing. TCRdb took over this immuneACCESS table, retaining in-frame rearrangements with V and J assigned. Such tables are incomplete; in checked studies, under half of the missing clones stem from an unresolved V gene, and the remainder is unexplained. Clonal size and the V and J genes are those of that table, whereas D and trimming came from the DNA. The sample table contains 100,000 to 150,000 clones; only one count was recorded for roughly 80% of them. The ten largest clones represent approximately 1.2% of the sample.

In this chain, TRBV5-4 is recombined with TRBJ1-2, with a weak D call of TRBD1 (6 bases match). The sequence was collected from a female donor in good health and CMV-seronegative. Specimen: PBMCs. The CDR3 corresponds to CASSLARTGRGYTL. The DNA sequence is TGTGCCAGCAGCTTGGCCCGCACAGGGAGAGGCTACACCCTC.